Below are 26 T cell receptor beta chains sequenced from a single sample in a study of T-cell reconstitution after alpha-beta-depleted transplantation in children. General observations from the study: It was newly produced T cells that mostly accounted for T-cell counts and diversity one year after transplant.

For these receptors, no antigen is known. The library targeted TCRbeta and was prepared with unique molecular identifiers. TCRdb analysed the PCR reads with MiXCR anew, one entry per CDR3 protein. The data hold fewer than 350,000 distinct CDR3 sequences, with 7.5% to 9% observed a single time. Specimen: peripheral blood, collected 360 days after TCRalphabeta/CD19-depleted stem cell transplant. These receptors were collected from a female patient under 10 years old who had a stem cell transplant for Fanconi anemia, so the T cells may come from the graft donor.

This clonotype was detected many times. The rearrangement uses TRBV6-1 and TRBJ2-3; a possible D gene is TRBD2 (5 bases). This CDR3 spans 17 amino acids. Per germline, CDR1 MNHNS and CDR2 SASEGT. V shed 2 bases and J shed 3 bases, with 18 bases lying between them. CDR3 in DNA: TGTGCCAGCAGTGAACCGGGTTGGCTAGCTGCAACAGATACGCAGTATTTT. It codes for CASSEPGWLAATDTQYF.

The chain combines TRBV5-5 with TRBJ1-1, with D tentatively TRBD1 (5 bases). The CDR3 is 16 amino acids. Trimming removed 3 bases from V and 5 bases from J, with 20 bases in between. The germline V gene has CDR1 SGHKS and CDR2 YYEKEE (reference sequence). This chain's CDR3 is CASSYAGVGVYTEAFF. CDR3 nucleotide sequence: TGTGCCAGCAGCTATGCGGGGGTAGGGGTTTATACTGAAGCTTTCTTT.

The chain carries TRBV2 and TRBJ1-1; TRBD1 is a possible D gene (5 bases). The CDR3 is 13 residues long. V gave up 9 bases and J gave up 3 bases, with 14 bases separating them. CDR1 and CDR2 from the germline V gene are SNHLY and FYNNEI. This CDR3 reads CASLLTGDTEAFF. The CDR3 coding sequence is TGTGCCAGTTTACTCACAGGAGACACTGAAGCTTTCTTT.

This clonotype occurred many times. The rearrangement links TRBV5-1 to TRBJ1-1; D ambiguous. Germline lookup yields CDR1 SGHRS and CDR2 YFSETQ. Deletions cut 0 bases from V and 3 bases from J, with 12 bases between. The CDR3 spans 15 residues. The CDR3 loop reads CASSLGVSGYTEAFF. The CDR3 region has the DNA TGCGCCAGCAGCTTGGGGGTTTCAGGATACACTGAAGCTTTCTTT.

This clonotype was recorded many times. This chain connects TRBV28 to TRBJ2-5, with 7 bases fitting TRBD1. V was clipped by 10 bases and J by 0 bases; unmatched bases: 5. The germline V gene has CDR1 MDHEN and CDR2 SYDVKM. The CDR3 is 13 amino acids. CDR3 residues: CATKTGYQETQYF. In DNA form, the CDR3 reads TGTGCCACCAAGACAGGGTACCAAGAGACCCAGTACTTC.

This clonotype was seen many times. The rearrangement uses TRBV5-1 and TRBJ2-7; the match to TRBD1 covers 7 bases. The CDR3 has 15 residues. Germline V lookup: CDR1 SGHRS, CDR2 YFSETQ. V dropped 3 bases and J dropped 3; count of bases not matched to a gene: 9. CDR3 coding DNA: TGCGCCAGCAGCTCCTATCGGGACAGAGACTACGAGCAGTACTTC. It codes for CASSSYRDRDYEQYF.

The table lists this clonotype with a few counts. The J gene is TRBJ1-6, the V gene TRBV7-9; D perhaps matches TRBD1 (5 bases). The V and J ends lost 1 base and 7 bases respectively, with 11 bases between them. From germline, CDR1 is SEHNR and CDR2 FQNEAQ (reference sequence). This CDR3 region has 15 residues. Written as DNA, the CDR3 is TGTGCCAGCAGCTTAGAAGGGGCCCCCAATTCACCCCTCCACTTT. It translates to CASSLEGAPNSPLHF.

DNA for the CDR3: TGTGCCAGCAGCAAAGTAGGAGGTGACTATGGCTACACCTTC. Protein: CASSKVGGDYGYTF. The genes are TRBV21-1 and TRBJ1-2. TRBV21-1 is labeled a pseudogene. The CDR3 length is 14 residues.

There are many counts of this clonotype. The chain carries TRBV9 and TRBJ2-4, with 8 bases aligning to TRBD2. CDR3 length equals 16 residues. Germline CDR1 and CDR2: SGDLS and YYNGEE. After removal of 4 bases from V and 0 bases from J, the junction contained 6 bases not matched to a gene. The CDR3 here is CASSPSGFLAKNIQYF. Written as DNA, the CDR3 is TGTGCCAGCAGCCCTAGCGGGTTTTTAGCCAAAAACATTCAGTACTTC.

This clonotype was detected ten times or more. The genes are TRBV6-1 and TRBJ1-4; 9 bases agree with TRBD1. CDR3 length: 14 amino acids. CDR1 and CDR2 from the germline V gene are MNHNS and SASEGT. The V segment lost 8 bases and the J segment 8 bases; nucleotides outside the gene matches: 9. The CDR3 here is CASAQGTGYEKLFF. Written as DNA, the CDR3 is TGTGCCAGCGCCCAGGGGACAGGGTACGAAAAACTGTTTTTT.

At least ten counts were recorded for this clonotype. The chain uses TRBV29-1 and TRBJ2-1, with D unresolved. From germline, CDR1 is SQVTM and CDR2 ANQGSEA. The CDR3 contains 15 residues. The V gene lost 1 base and the J gene lost 3 bases, with 13 bases spanning the gap. The CDR3 nucleotides read TGCAGCGTTGAAGGGTCTTTTAATAACTACAATGAGCAGTTCTTC. Amino acid sequence: CSVEGSFNNYNEQFF.

The rearrangement links TRBV20-1 to TRBJ2-3; D is unclear. The CDR3 has 11 residues. V gave up 5 bases and J gave up 3 bases, with 6 bases separating them. The germline V gene has CDR1 DFQATT and CDR2 SNEGSKA (reference sequence). CDR3 in amino acids: CSADLTDTQYF. Written as DNA, the CDR3 is TGCAGTGCTGACTTAACAGATACGCAGTATTTT.

This clonotype was detected ten times or more. The chain couples TRBV6-7 to TRBJ1-1, with no clear D. TRBV6-7 is marked as an open reading frame, function uncertain. Trimming removed 0 bases from V and 1 base from J, with 6 bases in between. CDR3 size: 14 residues. In DNA form, the CDR3 reads TGTGCCAGCAGTTACTCTCGGGCGAACACTGAAGCTTTCTTT. Translation gives CASSYSRANTEAFF.

This clonotype came up many times. The chain combines TRBV20-1 with TRBJ1-2; 8 nucleotides line up with TRBD1. Germline assignment: CDR1 DFQATT and CDR2 SNEGSKA (reference sequence). The CDR3 length is 14 residues. With 1 base clipped from V and 3 bases from J, the junction kept 4 bases outside the gene matches. The CDR3 spells CSARGDRTHYGYTF. The CDR3 nucleotides read TGCAGTGCTAGAGGGGACAGGACTCACTATGGCTACACCTTC.

This clonotype was picked up many times. V gene TRBV20-1 combines with J gene TRBJ1-5; 7 positions agree with TRBD1. The CDR3 consists of 13 residues. V gave up 2 bases and J gave up 6 bases; unmatched junction bases: 4. CDR1 is DFQATT and CDR2 is SNEGSKA in the germline V gene (reference sequence). The DNA of the CDR3 is TGCAGTGCTAGACGCGCAGGGGGTCAGCCCCAGCATTTT. Protein product: CSARRAGGQPQHF.

This clonotype was recorded many times. The chain recombines TRBV2 with TRBJ1-2, with a tentative D call TRBD1 (6 bases). Trimming removed 6 bases at V and 8 bases at J, with 13 bases between. CDR1 SNHLY and CDR2 FYNNEI come from the germline V gene. The CDR3 totals 12 residues. The CDR3 sequence is CASRNTGTGYTF. The CDR3 DNA reads as TGTGCCAGCAGGAACACAGGGACCGGCTACACCTTC.

About this clonotype: A much larger clonotype is one base distant, so this may be a read error. The chain links TRBV7-3 to TRBJ2-5; TRBD2 matches at 10 bases. CDR3 length: 15 amino acids. V was clipped by 3 bases and J by 3 bases; unmatched bases: 4. Germline CDR1 and CDR2: SGHTA and FQGTGA. DNA for the CDR3: TGTGCCAGCAGCTTCTCAGGACTAGCGGAAGAGACCCAGTACTTC. This encodes CASSFSGLAEETQYF.

This clonotype was observed a few times. This chain joins TRBV14 and TRBJ1-1, with a tentative D call TRBD1 (5 bases). V was pared by 0 bases and J by 2 bases, with 13 bases between. This CDR3 contains 16 residues. The germline CDR1 and CDR2 sequences are SGHDN and FVKESK. The CDR3 loop is CASSQDSGTVNTEAFF. CDR3 nucleotide sequence: TGTGCCAGCAGCCAAGACTCCGGGACGGTCAACACTGAAGCTTTCTTT.

The V call is TRBV20-1, the J call TRBJ2-1, with 8 bases that match TRBD2. This CDR3 region has 16 residues. Per germline, CDR1 DFQATT and CDR2 SNEGSKA (reference sequence). V trimming: 4 bases; J trimming: 0 bases; junction bases outside the gene matches: 8. CDR3 sequence (DNA): TGCAGTGCTACCTCTCGGGGGGGGAGCTCCTACAATGAGCAGTTCTTC. As protein: CSATSRGGSSYNEQFF.

This chain connects TRBV20-1 to TRBJ1-6, with 10 bases matching TRBD1. Germline trimming cut 4 bases from V and 9 bases from J; bases unmatched to any gene: 6. Germline-derived CDR1 and CDR2 are DFQATT and SNEGSKA (reference sequence). This CDR3 comprises 14 residues. The CDR3 nucleotides are TGCAGTGCTATATATCGGGACAGGGGTTCACCCCTCCACTTT. The encoded protein is CSAIYRDRGSPLHF.

As regards this clonotype: Germline is not matched at one junction end, which may reflect a read error. The V call is TRBV12-3 or TRBV12-4, the J call TRBJ2-5; 13 bases match TRBD2. This CDR3 has 18 amino acids. The CDR3 spells CTSSTARLAGGSQETQYF. For the CDR3, the DNA is TGTACCAGCAGTACAGCAAGACTAGCGGGGGGCTCCCAAGAGACCCAGTACTTC.

There are many counts of this clonotype. The rearrangement joins TRBV21-1 to TRBJ2-7; TRBD1, the table's D call, was not compared with the DNA. TRBV21-1 is an annotated pseudogene. CDR3 length: 13 residues. Written as DNA, the CDR3 is TGTGCCACCTACGGGACAGCTTCCTACGAGCAGTACGTC. This sequence encodes CATYGTASYEQYV.

At least ten counts were recorded for this clonotype. J is TRBJ2-1 and V is TRBV28; tentative D call: TRBD2 (7 bases). CDR3 length equals 11 residues. V lost 10 bases to trimming and J lost 8 bases, with 12 bases between them. Germline-derived CDR1 and CDR2 are MDHEN and SYDVKM. The CDR3 DNA follows: TGTGCCACCTTAGGGGGGGATGAGCAGTTCTTC. It translates to CATLGGDEQFF.

This clonotype has a count of ten or more. This chain connects TRBV13 to TRBJ2-7; TRBD1 aligns across 10 bases. V lost 5 bases and J lost 2; bases outside the gene matches: 3. This CDR3 region has 14 residues. Germline V gene sequence: CDR1 PRHDT, CDR2 FYEKMQ (reference sequence). The CDR3, as DNA: TGTGCCAGCAGCCTAGACAGGGGGCCCTACGAGCAGTACTTC. Encoded protein: CASSLDRGPYEQYF.

In regard to this clonotype: At one of its ends the junction is not consistent with the germline gene, which may arise from a read error. V usage is TRBV7-6 and J usage is TRBJ2-1, with 10 bases aligning to TRBD2. The CDR3 has 13 residues. Germline loops: CDR1 SGHVS, CDR2 FNYEAQ. CDR3 sequence (DNA): TGTGCCAGCCGATCGTCCGGACTAGCGGTCCCCCTCTTC. Amino acids: CASRSSGLAVPLF.

This clonotype came up a few times. The chain uses TRBV5-5 and TRBJ2-7; D possibly uses TRBD1 or TRBD2 (6 bases each). Germline CDR1 is SGHKS and CDR2 is YYEKEE (reference sequence). This CDR3 is built from 16 residues. Between the trimmed V and J ends, which lost 6 bases and 1 base, there was a span of 20 bases. CDR3: CASTSGVNTGSYEQYV. CDR3 DNA: TGTGCCAGCACCTCGGGGGTGAACACAGGGTCCTACGAGCAGTACGTC.